The entry below gives a single TCR beta chain sequence along with its context. The antigen remains unidentified. The entry originates in a study of T cells expressing NK-cell markers. The wider study: Underlying the TCR beta repertoires were sorted CD3+CD56+NKG2C+, CD3+CD56+NKG2C- and CD3+CD56-NKG2C+ T cells. Just one sequenced donor of eight was HCMV-seronegative, while seven were seropositive.

Overall study findings and caveats: A handful of donors likewise had their CD3+CD56-NKG2C+ fraction led by these clonotypes.

Germline loops: CDR1 SGHNT, CDR2 YYREEE (reference sequence). The CDR3 loop spans 15 amino acids. The authors generated TCR beta cDNA through 5'RACE template switching with UMIs. For each CDR3 protein, TCRdb gives one entry from its re-call of the 5' RACE reads, without DNA. The sample spans 250,000 to 300,000 distinct CDR3 sequences; the ten largest clones claim more than 3.5%. This sequence was found in a woman between 18 and 69 years old in good health. This chain joins TRBV5-4 and TRBJ2-3; TCRdb reports TRBD2, a call that lacks DNA to check it against. Sample: blood T cells: a sorted CD56 or NKG2C T cell subset, CD4+ or CD8+ T cells, or bulk PBMC T cells (not recorded which). This chain's CDR3 is CASSSEGRSTDTQYF.